This T cell receptor (beta chain) originates from a study of prognosis after radiotherapy for stage I lung cancer. Across the whole study: Newly diagnosed primary stage I lung tumors were found in around 14 patients, while oligometastatic NSCLC after surgical resection of the primary tumor was found in a few.

This clonotype was seen only once. The antigen is unknown. The study amplified the TCR beta CDR3 region from genomic DNA. This amplification was carried out by two rounds of multiplex PCR. Amplification during the initial PCR round employed primers specific to each TRBV and TRBJ gene. A single record per CDR3 protein comes from TCRdb applying MiXCR to the multiplex PCR reads. The profile shows about 51,000 distinct CDR3 sequences, approximately 30% of them singletons. Notes on the study in general: Patients who developed distant metastases had lower Shannon entropy after stereotactic body radiation therapy. There were reportedly differences in TRBV and TRBJ gene usage between patients with and without metastases. Some TCR clones were expanded. Whether these clones were tumor-specific was not determined.

Trimming removed 8 bases at V and 10 bases at J, with 21 bases between. Germline V gene data show CDR1 as MNHNS and CDR2 as SASEGT. CDR3 length equals 15 residues. The starting material was PBMCs, obtained before or after stereotactic body radiation therapy (not recorded which). The clonotype comes from a donor aged 50 or older with non-small cell lung cancer. The rearrangement joins TRBV6-1 to TRBJ1-6; D possibly corresponds to TRBD1 (6 bases). CDR3 sequence (DNA): TGTGCCAGCTTCCCGGGACACAAGATTGGATCACCCCTCCACTTT. Translation gives CASFPGHKIGSPLHF.